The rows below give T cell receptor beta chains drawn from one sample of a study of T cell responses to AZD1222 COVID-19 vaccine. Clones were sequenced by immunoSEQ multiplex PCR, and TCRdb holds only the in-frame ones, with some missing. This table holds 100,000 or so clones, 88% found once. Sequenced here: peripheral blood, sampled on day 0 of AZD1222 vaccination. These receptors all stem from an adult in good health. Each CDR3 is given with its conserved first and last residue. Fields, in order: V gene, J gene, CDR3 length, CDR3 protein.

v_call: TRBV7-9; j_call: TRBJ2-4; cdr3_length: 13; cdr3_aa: CASSSPTSNIQYF
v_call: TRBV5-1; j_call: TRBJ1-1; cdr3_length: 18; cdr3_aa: CASSLIGGQGAVNTEAFF
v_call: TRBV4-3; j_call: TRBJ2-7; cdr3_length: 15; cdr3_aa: CASSQELGSSYEQYF
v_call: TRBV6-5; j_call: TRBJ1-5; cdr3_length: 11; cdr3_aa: CASSTYQPQHF
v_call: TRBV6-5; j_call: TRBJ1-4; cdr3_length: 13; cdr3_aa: CASRTLWAEKLFF
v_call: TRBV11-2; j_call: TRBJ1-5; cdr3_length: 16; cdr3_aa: CASSLGTGGEDQPQHF
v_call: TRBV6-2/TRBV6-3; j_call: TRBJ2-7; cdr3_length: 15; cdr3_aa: CASSYKKGRTYEQYF
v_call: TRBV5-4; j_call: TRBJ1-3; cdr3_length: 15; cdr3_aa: CASSHPGTLGNTIYF
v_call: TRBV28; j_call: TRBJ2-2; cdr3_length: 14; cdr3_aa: CASSLLQNTGELFF
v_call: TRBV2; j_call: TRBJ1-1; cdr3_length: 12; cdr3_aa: CASSVGGPEAFF
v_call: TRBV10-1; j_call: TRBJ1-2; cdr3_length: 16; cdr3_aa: CASRSRDREVNYGYTF
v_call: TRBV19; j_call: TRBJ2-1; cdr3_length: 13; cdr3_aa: CASSIGTRNEQFF
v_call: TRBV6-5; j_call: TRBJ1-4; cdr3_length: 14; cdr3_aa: CASSQGGQREKLFF
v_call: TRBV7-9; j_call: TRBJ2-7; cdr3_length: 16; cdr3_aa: CASRDTAGSWPYEQYF
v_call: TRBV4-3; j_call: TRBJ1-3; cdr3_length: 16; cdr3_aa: CASSQSAGRSGNTIYF
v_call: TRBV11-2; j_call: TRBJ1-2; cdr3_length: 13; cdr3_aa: CASSLGEYYGYTF
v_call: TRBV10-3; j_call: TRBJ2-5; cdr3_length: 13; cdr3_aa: CAISSDNQETQYF
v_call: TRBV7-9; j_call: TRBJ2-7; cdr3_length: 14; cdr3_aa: CASSSRTSSYEQYF
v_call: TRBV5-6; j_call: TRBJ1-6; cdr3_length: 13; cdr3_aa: CASSSYLDSPLHF
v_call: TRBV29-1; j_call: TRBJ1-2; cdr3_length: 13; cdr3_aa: CSVPEDTNYGYTF
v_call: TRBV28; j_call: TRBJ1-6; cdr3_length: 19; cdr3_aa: CASSHGDRGGTDYNSPLHF
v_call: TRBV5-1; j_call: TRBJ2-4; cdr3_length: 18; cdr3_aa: CASSPGQGAGLSKNIQYF
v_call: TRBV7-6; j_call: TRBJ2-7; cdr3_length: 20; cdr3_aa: CASRLSPGTARRDPFPEQYF
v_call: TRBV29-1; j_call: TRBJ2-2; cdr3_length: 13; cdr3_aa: CSAGQGYSGELFF
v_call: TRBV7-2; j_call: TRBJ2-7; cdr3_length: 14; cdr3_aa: CASSLAGPTYEQYF
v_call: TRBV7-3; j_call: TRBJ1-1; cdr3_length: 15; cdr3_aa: CASSHGRGQGAEAFF
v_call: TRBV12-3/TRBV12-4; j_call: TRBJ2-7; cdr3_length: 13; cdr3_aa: CASSTGGFYEQYF
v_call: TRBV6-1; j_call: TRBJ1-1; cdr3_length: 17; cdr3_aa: CASSAGQGASLPSEAFF
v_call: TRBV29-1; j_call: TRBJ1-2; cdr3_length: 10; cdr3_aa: CSVEQPRATF
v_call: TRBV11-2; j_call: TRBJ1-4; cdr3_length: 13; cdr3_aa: CASSLRLNEKLFF
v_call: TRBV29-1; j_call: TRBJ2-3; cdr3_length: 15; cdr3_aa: CSAPGREGYTDTQYF
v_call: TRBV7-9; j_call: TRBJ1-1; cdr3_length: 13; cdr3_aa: CASSSREHIEAFF
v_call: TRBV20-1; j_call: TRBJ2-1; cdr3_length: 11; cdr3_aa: CSAREENEQFF
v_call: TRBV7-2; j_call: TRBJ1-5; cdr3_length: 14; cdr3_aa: CASSKDRNNQPQHF
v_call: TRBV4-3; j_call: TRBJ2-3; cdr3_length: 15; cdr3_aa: CASSQDYRTPDTQYF
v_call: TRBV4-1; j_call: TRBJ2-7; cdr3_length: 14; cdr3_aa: CASSQETGTYEQYF
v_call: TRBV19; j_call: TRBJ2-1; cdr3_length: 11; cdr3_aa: CVSGGYNEQFF
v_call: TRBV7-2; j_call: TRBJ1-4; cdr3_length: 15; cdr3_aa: CASSLAQSTNEKLFF
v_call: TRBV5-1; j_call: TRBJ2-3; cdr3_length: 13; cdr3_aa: CASSLTHTDTQYF
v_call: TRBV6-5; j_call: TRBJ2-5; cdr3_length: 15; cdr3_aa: CASSQSGAGIKTQYF
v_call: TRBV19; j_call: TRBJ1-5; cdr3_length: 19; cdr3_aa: CASSVNRDREIMGNQPQHF
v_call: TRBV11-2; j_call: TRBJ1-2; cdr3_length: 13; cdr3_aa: CASSFGTNYGYTF
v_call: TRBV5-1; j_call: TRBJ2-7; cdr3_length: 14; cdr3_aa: CASSWGQGSYEQYF
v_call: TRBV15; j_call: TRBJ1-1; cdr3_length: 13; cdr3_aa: CATSRDVRDEAFF
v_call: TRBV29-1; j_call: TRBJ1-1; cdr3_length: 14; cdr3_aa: CSVEASQGKTEAFF
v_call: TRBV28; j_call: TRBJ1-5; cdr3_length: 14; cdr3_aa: CASGEDSINQPQHF
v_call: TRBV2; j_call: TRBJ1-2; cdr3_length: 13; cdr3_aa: CASTPSADYGYTF
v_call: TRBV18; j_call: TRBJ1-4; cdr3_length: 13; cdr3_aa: CASERGANEKLFF
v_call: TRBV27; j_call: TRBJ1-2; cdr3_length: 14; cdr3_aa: CASSFADRHYGYTF
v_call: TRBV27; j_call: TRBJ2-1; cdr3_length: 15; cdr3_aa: CASRGLAGEINEQFF
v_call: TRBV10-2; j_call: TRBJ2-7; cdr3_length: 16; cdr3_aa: CASSESGLAGENEQYF
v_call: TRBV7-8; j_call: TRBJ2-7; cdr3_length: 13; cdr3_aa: CATQGASGYEQYF
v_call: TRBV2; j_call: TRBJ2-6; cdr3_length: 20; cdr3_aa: CASSGGMGLAGSSGANVLTF
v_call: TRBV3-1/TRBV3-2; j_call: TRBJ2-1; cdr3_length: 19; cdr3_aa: CASSQRWGGQSFKDNEQFF
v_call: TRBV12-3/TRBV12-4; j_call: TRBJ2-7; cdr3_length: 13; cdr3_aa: CASSTGVRYEQYF
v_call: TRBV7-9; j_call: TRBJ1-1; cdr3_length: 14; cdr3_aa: CASTGAGGNTEAFF